The entry below describes one TCR beta chain. The sample originates from a study of T-cell reconstitution after alpha-beta-depleted transplantation in children. During its preparation, the TCRbeta library received unique molecular identifiers. MiXCR was run by TCRdb on the PCR reads, yielding one entry per CDR3 protein. The sample lists 350,000 to 400,000 distinct CDR3 sequences, over 20% seen once, with around 4% in the top ten. This receptor was taken from a human donor who donated a stem cell graft to a child with acute myeloid leukemia. The sequencing used PBMCs from the stem cell graft donor, collected from the stem cell graft.

The CDR3 DNA reads as TGTGCCAGCACCGGGACAGGGGAAAACATTCAGTACTTC. This codes for CASTGTGENIQYF. This rearrangement joins TRBV6-2 or TRBV6-3 to TRBJ2-4; 10 bases line up with TRBD1. CDR3 length: 13 residues. Germline V gives CDR1 MNHEY, CDR2 SVGEGT. Germline trimming cut 7 bases from V and 5 bases from J; bases unmatched to any gene: 2.